The T cell receptor beta chain under discussion was sequenced for a study of blood T cell repertoires in COVID-19. Study at large: T cells, B-cell-depleted T cells, or PBMCs provided the cDNA or gDNA that served as material.

Germline-derived CDR1 and CDR2 are SGHRS and YFSETQ. Losses at the gene ends were 0 bases for V and 5 bases for J; bases not matched to a gene: 7. CDR3 length equals 15 residues. Cohort placement rested on clinical history that participants reported themselves. TCRdb's table, derived via immunoSEQ multiplex PCR, lists solely in-frame clones and lacks some. The sample has about 220,000 clones; less than 90% are singletons. The sequence was collected from a middle-aged woman who had recovered from COVID-19. The source material was PBMCs or T cells enriched from blood (not recorded which). The V gene is TRBV5-1, the J gene TRBJ2-5, with 7 positions matching TRBD2. CDR3 nucleotides: TGCGCCAGCAGCTTGGAGGGCGGGAGTGTGGAGACCCAGTACTTC. This codes for CASSLEGGSVETQYF.